The sample holds many counts of the clone carrying this T cell receptor (beta chain). Antigen unknown. The data are from a study of molecular identifiers for immune sequencing clone quantification. V was clipped by 2 bases and J by 6 bases; unmatched bases: 6. This CDR3 comprises 15 residues. Germline V CDR1 and CDR2: LGHDT, YNNKEL (reference sequence). TCRdb re-called the PCR reads with MiXCR, one entry per CDR3 protein. The sample has about 640,000 distinct CDR3 sequences, 15% to 20% seen once; the top ten hold roughly 0.85%. Naive CD8 T cells, phenotype CD8+CD4-CCR7+CD45RA+, were sorted. Notes on the study in general: Whereas clones above 20 RNA copies held under 1% of naive-cell molecules, they held over 98% of effector molecules.

The source material was naive CD8+ T cells from blood, with Jurkat cell RNA spiked in. Stated subset: FACS-sorted CD8+CD4-CCR7+CD45RA+ naive T cells. This receptor was obtained from a human donor in good health. Some libraries in this study had Jurkat cell RNA spiked in. The chain recombines TRBV3-1 with TRBJ1-4, with 7 bases lining up with TRBD1. The DNA for the CDR3 is TGTGCCAGCAGCCAAAACCAGGGGGTTTATGAAAAACTGTTTTTT. Translation: CASSQNQGVYEKLFF. Full variable domain (rest looked up from reference TRBV3-1 and TRBJ1-4): DTAVSQTPKYLVTQMGNDKSIKCEQNLGHDTMYWYKQDSKKFLKIMFSYNNKELIINETVPNRFSPKSPDKAHLNLHINSLELGDSAVYFCASSQNQGVYEKLFFGSGTQLSVL.